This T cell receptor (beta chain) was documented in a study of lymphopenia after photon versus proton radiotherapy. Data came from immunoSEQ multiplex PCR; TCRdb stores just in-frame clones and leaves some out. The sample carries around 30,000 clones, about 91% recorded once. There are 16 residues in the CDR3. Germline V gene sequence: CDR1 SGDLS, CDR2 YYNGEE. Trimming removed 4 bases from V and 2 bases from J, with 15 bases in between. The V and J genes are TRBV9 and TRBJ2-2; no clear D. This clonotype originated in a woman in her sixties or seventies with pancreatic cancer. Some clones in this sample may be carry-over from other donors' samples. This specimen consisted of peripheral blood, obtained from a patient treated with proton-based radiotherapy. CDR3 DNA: TGTGCCAGCAGCTCGATGGTGAGACAAAACACCGGGGAGCTGTTTTTT. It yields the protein CASSSMVRQNTGELFF.